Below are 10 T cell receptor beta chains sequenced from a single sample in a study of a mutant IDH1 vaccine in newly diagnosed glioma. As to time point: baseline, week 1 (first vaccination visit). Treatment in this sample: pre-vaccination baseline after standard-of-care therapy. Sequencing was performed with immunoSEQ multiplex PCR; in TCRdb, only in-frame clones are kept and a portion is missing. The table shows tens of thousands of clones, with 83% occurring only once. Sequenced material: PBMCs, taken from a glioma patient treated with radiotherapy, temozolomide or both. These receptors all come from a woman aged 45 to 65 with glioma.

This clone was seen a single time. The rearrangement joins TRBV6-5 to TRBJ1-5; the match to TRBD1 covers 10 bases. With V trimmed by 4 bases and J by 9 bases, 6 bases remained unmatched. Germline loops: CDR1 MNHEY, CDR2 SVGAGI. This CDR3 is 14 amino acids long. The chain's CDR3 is CASSSRQGAGPQHF. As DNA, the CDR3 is TGTGCCAGCAGTTCGCGACAGGGGGCTGGGCCCCAGCATTTT.

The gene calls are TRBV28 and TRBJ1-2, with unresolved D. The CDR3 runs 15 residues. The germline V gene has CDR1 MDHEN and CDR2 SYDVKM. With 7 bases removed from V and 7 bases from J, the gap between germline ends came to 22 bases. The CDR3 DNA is TGTGCCAGCACCAACCCCGGGCGGGCTGGTGGTGGCTACACCTTC. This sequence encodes CASTNPGRAGGGYTF.

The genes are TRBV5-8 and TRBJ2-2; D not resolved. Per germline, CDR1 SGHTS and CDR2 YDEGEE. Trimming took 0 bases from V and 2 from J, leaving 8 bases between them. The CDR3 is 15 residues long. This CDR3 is CASSLGYRNTGELFF. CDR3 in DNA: TGTGCCAGCAGCTTGGGGTACAGAAACACCGGGGAGCTGTTTTTT.

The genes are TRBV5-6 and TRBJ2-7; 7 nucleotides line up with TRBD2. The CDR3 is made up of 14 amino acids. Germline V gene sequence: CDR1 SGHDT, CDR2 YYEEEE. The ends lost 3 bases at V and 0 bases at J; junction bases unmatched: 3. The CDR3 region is CASSWGGNSYEQYF. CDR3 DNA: TGTGCCAGCAGCTGGGGGGGGAACTCCTACGAGCAGTACTTC. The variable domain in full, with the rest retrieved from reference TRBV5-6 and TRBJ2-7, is DAGVTQSPTHLIKTRGQQVTLRCSPKSGHDTVSWYQQALGQGPQFIFQYYEEEERQRGNFPDRFSGHQFPNYSSELNVNALLLGDSALYLCASSWGGNSYEQYFGPGTRLTVT.

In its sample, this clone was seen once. CDR3 sequence reads: CASSLLEGVEQFF. The CDR3 DNA is TGTGCCAGCAGTTTATTGGAAGGTGTTGAGCAGTTCTTC. This sequence joins TRBV27 and TRBJ2-1; D unclear. CDR3 length: 13 residues. The germline gives CDR1 MNHEY, CDR2 SMNVEV (reference sequence). With 1 base removed from V and 9 bases from J, the gap between germline ends came to 10 bases.

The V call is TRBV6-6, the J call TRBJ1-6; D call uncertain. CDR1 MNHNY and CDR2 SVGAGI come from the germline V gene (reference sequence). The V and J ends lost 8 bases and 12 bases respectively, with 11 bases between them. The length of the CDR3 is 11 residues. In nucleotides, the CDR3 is TGTGCCAGCCGCTTATCGGGACCCCTCCACTTT. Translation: CASRLSGPLHF.

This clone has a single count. CDR3: CASSPRDSPNTGELFF. CDR3 coding DNA: TGTGCCAGCTCACCGCGGGACAGCCCGAACACCGGGGAGCTGTTTTTT. J is TRBJ2-2 and V is TRBV18; weak D call: TRBD1 (7 bases). Germline V gene data show CDR1 as KGHSH and CDR2 as LQKENI. V was clipped by 3 bases and J by 0 bases, with 11 bases between them. CDR3 length: 16 residues.

For the CDR3, the DNA is TGTGCCAGCAGTTCCAACGGACTAGCGGATAAATACAATGAGCAGTTCTTC. Translation gives CASSSNGLADKYNEQFF. The V call is TRBV27, the J call TRBJ2-1; 10 bases fit TRBD2. The CDR3 has 17 amino acids. After removal of 4 bases from V and 4 bases from J, the junction contained 10 bases not matched to a gene. Per the germline V gene, CDR1 is MNHEY and CDR2 is SMNVEV (reference sequence).

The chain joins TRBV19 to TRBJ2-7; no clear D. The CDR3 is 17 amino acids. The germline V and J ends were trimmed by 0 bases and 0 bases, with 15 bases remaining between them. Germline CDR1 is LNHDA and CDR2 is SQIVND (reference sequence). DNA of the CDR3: TGTGCCAGTAGTATAGAGCTCCTCATCCGGGCCTCCTACGAGCAGTACTTC. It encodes CASSIELLIRASYEQYF.

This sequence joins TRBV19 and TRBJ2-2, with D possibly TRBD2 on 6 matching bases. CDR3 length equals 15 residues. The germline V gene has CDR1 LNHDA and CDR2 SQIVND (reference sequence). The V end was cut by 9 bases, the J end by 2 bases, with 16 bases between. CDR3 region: CASRRVEINTGELFF. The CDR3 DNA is TGTGCCAGCCGGAGGGTAGAAATAAACACCGGGGAGCTGTTTTTT.